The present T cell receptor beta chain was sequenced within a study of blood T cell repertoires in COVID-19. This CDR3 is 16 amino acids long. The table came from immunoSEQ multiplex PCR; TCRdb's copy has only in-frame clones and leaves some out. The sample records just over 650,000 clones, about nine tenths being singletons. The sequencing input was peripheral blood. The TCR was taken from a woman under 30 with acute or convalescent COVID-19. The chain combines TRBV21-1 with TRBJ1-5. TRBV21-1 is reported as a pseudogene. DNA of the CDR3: TGTGCCAGCAGCTCTCGAGTTTCATATAGCAATCAGCCCCAGCATTTT. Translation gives CASSSRVSYSNQPQHF.